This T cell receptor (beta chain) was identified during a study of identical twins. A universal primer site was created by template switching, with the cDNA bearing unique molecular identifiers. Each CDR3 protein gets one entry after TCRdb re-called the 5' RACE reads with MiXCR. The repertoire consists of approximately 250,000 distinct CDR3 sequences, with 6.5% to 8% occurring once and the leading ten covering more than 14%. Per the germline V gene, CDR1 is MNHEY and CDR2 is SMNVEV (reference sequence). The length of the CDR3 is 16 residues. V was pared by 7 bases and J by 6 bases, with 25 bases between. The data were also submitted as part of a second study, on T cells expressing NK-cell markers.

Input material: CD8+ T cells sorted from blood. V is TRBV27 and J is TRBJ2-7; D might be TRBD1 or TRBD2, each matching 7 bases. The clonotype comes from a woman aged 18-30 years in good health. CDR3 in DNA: TGTGCCAGCACCGCCAGGGGGGGCCGACCCTTATCCGAGCAGTACTTC. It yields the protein CASTARGGRPLSEQYF.